What follows is one T cell receptor (beta chain) and its context. Its antigen is not known. This sample was included in a study of OX40 agonist ivuxolimab in advanced cancers. For the study at large: With a range of roughly 20 to 90, age averaged roughly 60 years, and more than 75% were male.

The V gene lost 2 bases and the J gene lost 0 bases, with 6 bases spanning the gap. This CDR3 comprises 14 residues. CDR1 and CDR2 (germline): SGHKS, YYEKEE (reference sequence). Findings of the study overall: Antigens targeted by the expanded peripheral T cells were not determined.

Libraries were prepared by immunoSEQ multiplex PCR; TCRdb keeps only in-frame clonotypes and omits some of them. The repertoire holds 60,000 to 80,000 clones, with roughly 77% as singletons. This sequence joins TRBV5-5 and TRBJ1-3; D ambiguous. Sequences were derived from CD4+ or CD8+ T cells sorted from blood, sampled in a trial of the OX40 agonist ivuxolimab. This sequence was found in an adult with an advanced solid tumor such as melanoma, head and neck, liver or kidney cancer. The CDR3 region has the DNA TGTGCCAGCAGCTTTGGGCCCTCTGGAAACACCATATATTTT. Translating it yields CASSFGPSGNTIYF.